This T cell receptor beta chain was sequenced in a study of control samples from healthy donors and cancer patients. Only in-frame clones appear in the TCRdb table, and some are missing; sequencing was by immunoSEQ multiplex PCR. The sample lists fewer than 300,000 clones, about 80% occurring once. The germline gives CDR1 MNHEY, CDR2 SMNVEV (reference sequence). The germline V and J ends were trimmed by 4 bases and 10 bases, with 13 bases remaining between them. The CDR3 runs 12 residues. The sequenced sample was PBMCs. The J gene is TRBJ1-1, the V gene TRBV27; maybe TRBD1 (5 bases). This clonotype was sampled from a woman in her fifties or sixties with lung cancer. The CDR3 DNA sequence: TGTGCCAGCAGTTCCCTGGCAGGGAGAGCTTTCTTT. It translates to CASSSLAGRAFF.